A single sample gave rise to the 11 T cell receptor beta chains below, sequenced in a study of T cells after yellow fever vaccination. In TCRdb, the 5' RACE reads were re-called with MiXCR into one record per CDR3 protein. The sample includes some 550,000 distinct CDR3 sequences, about 19% seen only once; the top ten take 14%. Sequencing used PBMCs, obtained 15 days after the yellow fever booster vaccination. The receptors were sampled from a man younger than 40 who received the YFV17D yellow fever vaccine.

The chain is built from TRBV5-1 and TRBJ2-3, with 7 bases lining up with TRBD1. The V and J ends lost 0 bases and 3 bases, in that order; junction bases with no gene match: 7. Germline assignment: CDR1 SGHRS and CDR2 YFSETQ. CDR3 length equals 16 residues. The CDR3 DNA reads TGCGCCAGCAGCTTGGAGAGAGGGGGCAGAACAGATACGCAGTATTTT. Its translation is CASSLERGGRTDTQYF.

This clonotype was seen a handful of times. V and J are TRBV29-1 and TRBJ2-3; 9 bases map to TRBD2. The germline CDR1 and CDR2 sequences are SQVTM and ANQGSEA. The CDR3 spans 14 residues. The trim removed 4 bases at V and 4 bases at J, leaving 6 bases unmatched. CDR3: CSVALSGGSDTQYF. In DNA, the CDR3 is TGCAGCGTTGCGCTTAGCGGGGGATCAGATACGCAGTATTTT.

CDR3 in amino acids: CASSLEIGGNTIYF. For the CDR3, the DNA is TGTGCCAGCAGCTTGGAGATAGGGGGAAACACCATATATTTT. The chain couples TRBV7-2 to TRBJ1-3; the D is unclear. Germline CDR1 reads SGHTA; CDR2 reads FQGNSA. V shed 3 bases and J shed 4 bases, with 10 bases lying between them. There are 14 residues in the CDR3.

This clonotype was observed a handful of times. The chain carries TRBV18 and TRBJ2-7; TRBD1 matches at 11 bases. Germline-derived CDR1 and CDR2 are KGHSH and LQKENI. This CDR3 region has 18 residues. The V gene end was trimmed by 3 bases and the J gene end by 6 bases; junction bases not matched to a gene: 16. The CDR3, as DNA: TGTGCCAGCTCACCTCCAAACGGGATAGGGACAGGGGGTGGCGAGCAGTACTTC. This codes for CASSPPNGIGTGGGEQYF.

The chain recombines TRBV12-3 or TRBV12-4 with TRBJ1-5; TRBD1 matches 8 bases. V gave up 6 bases and J gave up 9 bases; unmatched junction bases: 10. CDR3 length equals 14 residues. The CDR3 here is CASRKGQGEGPQHF. The CDR3 DNA reads as TGTGCCAGCAGGAAAGGACAGGGAGAAGGGCCCCAGCATTTT.

The chain has TRBV20-1 and TRBJ1-5; maybe TRBD1 (6 bases). Germline CDR1 reads DFQATT; CDR2 reads SNEGSKA (reference sequence). This CDR3 comprises 14 residues. V was pared by 5 bases and J by 5 bases, with 16 bases between. The CDR3 here is CSASFFGGHQPQHF. CDR3 DNA: TGCAGTGCTTCCTTCTTCGGGGGGCATCAGCCCCAGCATTTT.

The chain has TRBV27 and TRBJ2-2, with D perhaps TRBD2 (5 bases). Deletions cut 6 bases from V and 4 bases from J, with 15 bases between. The CDR3 has 15 residues. The germline CDR1 and CDR2 sequences are MNHEY and SMNVEV (reference sequence). The CDR3 bases are TGTGCCAGCAGCACCACTAGATATGGCACCGGGGAGCTGTTTTTT. Protein: CASSTTRYGTGELFF.

This clonotype appeared a few times. This chain connects TRBV27 to TRBJ2-1; possible D gene TRBD1, 6 bases. Germline V gives CDR1 MNHEY, CDR2 SMNVEV (reference sequence). The V end was cut by 7 bases, the J end by 6 bases, with 16 bases between. The CDR3 is 14 residues long. The CDR3 DNA follows: TGTGCCAGCAAGGCCACCGGGACACGCAATGAGCAGTTCTTC. It codes for CASKATGTRNEQFF.

This clonotype showed up just a few times. The chain employs TRBV7-2 and TRBJ2-3; 8 nucleotides line up with TRBD2. V shed 5 bases, J shed 8 bases, and the junction held 12 bases outside the gene matches. The CDR3 is 15 residues long. Germline-derived CDR1 and CDR2 are SGHTA and FQGNSA. The CDR3 DNA reads TGTGCCAGCAGCCCTAGTCTAACTCGGGGGGGTACGCAGTATTTT. Residues: CASSPSLTRGGTQYF. Supplemented by reference TRBV7-2 and TRBJ2-3, the full variable domain reads GAGVSQSPSNKVTEKGKDVELRCDPISGHTALYWYRQSLGQGLEFLIYFQGNSAPDKSGLPSDRFSAERTGGSVSTLTIQRTQQEDSAVYLCASSPSLTRGGTQYFGPGTRLTVL.

This clonotype was found many times. The chain employs TRBV20-1 and TRBJ2-1; 10 bases map to TRBD2. Unmatched junction bases numbered 8, after V lost 1 base and J lost 5 bases. The CDR3 runs to 16 residues. Germline CDR1 reads DFQATT; CDR2 reads SNEGSKA (reference sequence). CDR3 nucleotide sequence: TGCAGTGCTAGAGTTGCGGCTAGCGGGAGCGACAATGAGCAGTTCTTC. It is translated as CSARVAASGSDNEQFF.

The chain couples TRBV7-9 to TRBJ2-3, with unresolved D. The CDR3 sequence is 13 residues long. Trimming left V 4 bases short and J 4 bases short, with 9 bases between. CDR1 SEHNR and CDR2 FQNEAQ come from the germline V gene (reference sequence). DNA of the CDR3: TGTGCCAGCAGCTCCCGCGTTCCAGATACGCAGTATTTT. Encoded protein: CASSSRVPDTQYF.